These 14 T cell receptor beta chains originate from one sample sequenced in a study of T cells in women clearing cervical HPV infection. Clones were read by immunoSEQ multiplex PCR, and TCRdb kept only the in-frame ones, dropping some. This sample lists roughly 30,000 clones; its ten largest clones have around 21%. Sample: blood buffy coat. Receptor source: a woman between 18 and 70 years old with a cervical HPV16 infection that either progressed to CIN3+ or cleared (not recorded which).

For this clone: The read stops 3 residues short of the end of the CDR3; the missing end is completed from the germline J gene. The chain carries TRBV10-3 and TRBJ1-1; 7 bases line up with TRBD1. This CDR3 has 14 amino acids. CDR1 is ENHRY and CDR2 is SYGVKD in the germline V gene. The V and J ends lost 9 bases and 6 bases, in that order; junction bases with no gene match: 13. CDR3 bases read: TGTGCCATAAAACGGTCCCAGGGGGTGGCTGAA. Its protein product is CAIKRSQGVAE. The complete CDR3 sequence is CAIKRSQGVAEAFF.

Comment on this clone: Read coverage stops 3 residues before the CDR3 terminus; the germline J gene supplies the remainder. This chain joins TRBV30 and TRBJ2-3; 11 positions match TRBD2. The germline gives CDR1 GTSNPN, CDR2 SVGIG (reference sequence). Trimming at V came to 2 bases and at J to 5 bases, leaving 9 bases not matched to a gene. The CDR3 spans 16 residues. Partial CDR3 DNA: TGTGCCTGGAGTCCCACCTTTACTAGCGGGAGAGATACG. Protein sequence: CAWSPTFTSGRDT. The complete CDR3 protein is CAWSPTFTSGRDTQYF.

As for this clone: Read data end 3 residues before the CDR3 end; the end is taken from the germline J gene. The chain carries TRBV20-1 and TRBJ1-2; unclear D gene. The CDR3 length is 14 residues. Germline V gene lookup returns CDR1 DFQATT and CDR2 SNEGSKA (reference sequence). CDR3 bases read: TGCAGTGCTAGAGATGCCGCGGGAACAGATACC. Translated, it gives CSARDAAGTDT. The whole CDR3 sequence is CSARDAAGTDTYTF.

In the case of this clone: The read terminates 3 residues before the CDR3 end, so the remaining end is supplied by the germline J gene. The chain combines TRBV4-1 with TRBJ2-7; 7 positions agree with TRBD1. V dropped 4 bases and J dropped 5; count of bases not matched to a gene: 11. The CDR3 has 15 residues. From germline, CDR1 is MGHRA and CDR2 YSYEKL. CDR3 bases read: TGCGCCAGCAGCCTTACCGACAGGGCCCCCCACGAG. Protein product: CASSLTDRAPHE. The CDR3 in full is CASSLTDRAPHEQYF.

As concerns this clone: The read comes to an end 3 residues before the CDR3 does, leaving the germline J gene to fill in the end. The J gene is TRBJ2-3, the V gene TRBV29-1; the match to TRBD1 covers 9 bases. The V segment lost 7 bases and the J segment 3 bases; nucleotides outside the gene matches: 5. CDR1 and CDR2 (germline): SQVTM, ANQGSEA. The CDR3 totals 13 residues. The sequenced part of the CDR3 DNA is TGCAGCGCCGACAGGGGGTTAACAGATACG. This encodes CSADRGLTDT. The whole CDR3 reads CSADRGLTDTQYF.

Details on this clone: The missing CDR3 end, 3 residues past where the read stops, is filled in from the germline J gene. This chain joins TRBV20-1 and TRBJ2-7, with 10 bases aligning to TRBD2. Germline V gene lookup returns CDR1 DFQATT and CDR2 SNEGSKA (reference sequence). The CDR3 runs 15 residues. V trimming: 1 base; J trimming: 5 bases; junction bases outside the gene matches: 8. CDR3 amino acids: CSARGEAGGHDEQYF. CDR3 DNA, as far as it was read: TGCAGTGCTAGAGGCGAAGCGGGAGGGCACGACGAG.

About this clone: The read stops 3 residues short of the end of the CDR3; the missing end is completed from the germline J gene. The rearrangement links TRBV20-1 to TRBJ1-4, with D possibly matching TRBD1 (6 bases). The CDR3 runs to 13 residues. In germline, CDR1 is DFQATT, CDR2 SNEGSKA (reference sequence). Trimming cost V 6 bases and J 5 bases, with 13 bases left between them. CDR3 bases read: TGCAGTGCGAGGGCGCAGGGGAATGAAAAA. It encodes CSARAQGNEK. The whole CDR3 sequence is CSARAQGNEKLFF.

Remarks on this clone: Sequencing ends 3 residues short of the CDR3 end; the germline J gene provides the rest. V and J are TRBV7-2 and TRBJ2-7; 10 bases agree with TRBD1. CDR3 length: 15 amino acids. Germline V gene data show CDR1 as SGHTA and CDR2 as FQGNSA. V shed 4 bases, J shed 2 bases, and the junction held 5 bases outside the gene matches. CDR3: CASSWTGGSPYEQYF. CDR3 DNA (partial): TGTGCCAGCAGCTGGACAGGGGGGTCTCCCTACGAG.

To note about this clone: A read error may produce the germline difference seen at one junction end. The sequenced fragment ends 3 residues before the CDR3 boundary, so the rest is inferred from the germline J gene. V usage is TRBV2 and J usage is TRBJ2-1; 7 bases fit TRBD2. Germline values: CDR1 SNHLY, CDR2 FYNNEI. The CDR3 covers 13 residues. This CDR3 reads CASREGTMNEQFF. CDR3 DNA, as far as it was read: TGTGCCAGCAGGGAAGGGACTATGAATGAG.

As concerns this clone: The missing CDR3 end, 3 residues past where the read stops, is filled in from the germline J gene. The V gene is TRBV6-1, the J gene TRBJ2-1, with D unclear. CDR1 MNHNS and CDR2 SASEGT come from the germline V gene. Trimming shortened V by 1 base and J by 0 bases, and 7 bases separated the two germline ends. The CDR3 has 15 residues. The CDR3 sequence: CASSEVDSSYNEQFF. The CDR3 DNA, read in part, is TGTGCCAGCAGTGAAGTCGATAGCTCCTACAATGAG.

About this clone: The read gets to within 3 residues of the CDR3 end, and the germline J gene fills in the rest. The genes are TRBV10-1 and TRBJ2-3; D remains unclear. The CDR3 is 14 amino acids. V dropped 2 bases and J dropped 5 bases, with 11 bases sitting between them. CDR1 and CDR2 from the germline V gene are WNHNN and SYGVQD (reference sequence). The CDR3 region is CASSEPASRDTQYF. The CDR3 bases that were read are TGCGCCAGCAGTGAGCCGGCTAGTCGAGATACG.

In regard to this clone: The sequence runs out 3 residues before the end of the CDR3; the remainder is reconstructed from the germline J gene. This chain joins TRBV5-6 and TRBJ2-3; maybe TRBD1 (6 bases). CDR1 SGHDT and CDR2 YYEEEE come from the germline V gene. This CDR3 contains 13 residues. The CDR3 sequence is CASSLTGHETQYF. The sequenced CDR3 bases are TGTGCCAGCAGTCTGACAGGACACGAGACG. The full variable domain, rest sourced from reference TRBV5-6 and TRBJ2-3, is DAGVTQSPTHLIKTRGQQVTLRCSPKSGHDTVSWYQQALGQGPQFIFQYYEEEERQRGNFPDRFSGHQFPNYSSELNVNALLLGDSALYLCASSLTGHETQYFGPGTRLTVL.

Worth noting for this clone: The CDR3 end falls 3 residues outside the read, so it is completed with the germline J gene. J is TRBJ1-2 and V is TRBV7-9, with no clear D. The CDR3 totals 15 residues. The V gene's germline CDR1 is SEHNR and CDR2 FQNEAQ (reference sequence). CDR3 DNA, as far as it was read: TGTGCCAGCAGCTTAGGTACTACGTTAACCTACGAC. Translation: CASSLGTTLTYD. The whole CDR3 protein is CASSLGTTLTYDYTF.

Of note for this clone: The CDR3 end lies 3 residues beyond the end of the read and is filled in from the germline J gene. This chain joins TRBV30 and TRBJ2-2; possibly TRBD1 or TRBD2 for D (5 bases each). This CDR3 comprises 13 residues. Germline loops: CDR1 GTSNPN, CDR2 SVGIG (reference sequence). CDR3: CAWSQGEGSPLFF. CDR3 DNA, as far as it was read: TGTGCCTGGAGTCAGGGTGAGGGGTCACCG.